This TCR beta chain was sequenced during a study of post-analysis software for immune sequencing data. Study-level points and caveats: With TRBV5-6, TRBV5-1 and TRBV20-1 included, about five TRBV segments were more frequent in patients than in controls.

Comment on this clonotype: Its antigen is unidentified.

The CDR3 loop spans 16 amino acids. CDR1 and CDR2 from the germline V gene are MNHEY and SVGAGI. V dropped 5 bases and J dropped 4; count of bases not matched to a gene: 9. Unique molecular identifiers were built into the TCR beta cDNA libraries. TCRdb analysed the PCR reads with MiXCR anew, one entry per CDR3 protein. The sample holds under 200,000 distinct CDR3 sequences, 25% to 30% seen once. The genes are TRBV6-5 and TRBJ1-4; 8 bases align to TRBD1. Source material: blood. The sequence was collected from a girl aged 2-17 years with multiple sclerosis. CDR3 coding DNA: TGTGCCAGCAGTCAAACCGGGACAGGCGTTAATGAAAAACTGTTTTTT. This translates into CASSQTGTGVNEKLFF.